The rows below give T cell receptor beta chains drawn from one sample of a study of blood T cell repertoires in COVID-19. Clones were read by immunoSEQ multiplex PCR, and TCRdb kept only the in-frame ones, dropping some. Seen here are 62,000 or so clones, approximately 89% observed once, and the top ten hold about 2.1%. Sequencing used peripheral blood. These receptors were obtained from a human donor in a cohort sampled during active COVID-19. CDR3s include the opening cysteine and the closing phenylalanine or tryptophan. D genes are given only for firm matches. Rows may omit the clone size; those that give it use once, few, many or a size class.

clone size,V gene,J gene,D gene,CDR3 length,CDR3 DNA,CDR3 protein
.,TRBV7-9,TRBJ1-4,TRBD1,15,TGTGCCAGCAGCTCACCGGGACAGTCTAATGAAAAACTGTTTTTT,CASSSPGQSNEKLFF
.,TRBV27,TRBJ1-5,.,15,TGTGCCAGCAGTCGGGGAACGGTTAGCAATCAGCCCCAGCATTTT,CASSRGTVSNQPQHF
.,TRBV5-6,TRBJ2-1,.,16,TGTGCCAGCAGCCTCCCATACCGGACAATCTACAATGAGCAGTTCTTC,CASSLPYRTIYNEQFF
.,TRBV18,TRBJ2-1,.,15,TGTGCCAGCTCACCCCCCTTGCGAACCTACAATGAGCAGTTCTTC,CASSPPLRTYNEQFF
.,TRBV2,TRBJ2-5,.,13,TGTGCCAGCAGTGAATTCCGGTTAGAGACCCAGTACTTC,CASSEFRLETQYF
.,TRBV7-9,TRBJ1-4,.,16,TGTGCCAGCAGCCGATGGACAGAGACAACTAATGAAAAACTGTTTTTT,CASSRWTETTNEKLFF
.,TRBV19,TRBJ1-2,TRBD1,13,TGTGCCAGTAGTCTCACAGGGGGGAATGGCTACACCTTC,CASSLTGGNGYTF
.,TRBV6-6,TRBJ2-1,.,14,TGTGCCAGCAGCCCTACCGGGGGCTACAATGAGCAGTTCTTC,CASSPTGGYNEQFF
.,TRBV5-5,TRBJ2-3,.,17,TGTGCCAGCAGTCCACCCCACCAGGGGAGGGTCACAGATACGCAGTATTTT,CASSPPHQGRVTDTQYF
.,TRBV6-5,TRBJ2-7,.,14,TGTGCCAGCAGCCCACTCGGAGTCTCCTACGAGCAGTACTTC,CASSPLGVSYEQYF
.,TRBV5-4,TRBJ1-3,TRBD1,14,TGTGCCAGCAGTCGGACAGGGAGTGGAAACACCATATATTTT,CASSRTGSGNTIYF
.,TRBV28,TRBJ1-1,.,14,TGTGCCAGCACCCAGGGGCAGCTGAACACTGAAGCTTTCTTT,CASTQGQLNTEAFF
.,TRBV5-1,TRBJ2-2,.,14,TGCGCCAGCAGCGGGGGACAGAACACCGGGGAGCTGTTTTTT,CASSGGQNTGELFF
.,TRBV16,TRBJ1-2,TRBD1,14,TGTGCCAGCAGCCAAACAGGGGGCGCGGAAGGCTACACCTTC,CASSQTGGAEGYTF
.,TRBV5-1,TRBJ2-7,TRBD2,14,TGCGCCAGCAGCTTAGGGACTAGCGGGTTCGAGCAGTACTTC,CASSLGTSGFEQYF
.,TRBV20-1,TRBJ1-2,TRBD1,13,TGCAGTGCTAGTGGCAGGGGGGACTATGGCTACACCTTC,CSASGRGDYGYTF
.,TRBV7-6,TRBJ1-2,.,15,TGTGCCAGCAGCCTCGAGGGGAGGGCTAACTATGGCTACACCTTC,CASSLEGRANYGYTF
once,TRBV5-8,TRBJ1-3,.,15,TGTGCCAGTCGCCGGGACATCGTCTCTGGAAACACCATATATTTT,CASRRDIVSGNTIYF
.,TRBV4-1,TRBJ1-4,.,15,TGCGCCAGCAGCCCCGGCGGAACTAGGGGGGAAAAACTGTTTTTT,CASSPGGTRGEKLFF
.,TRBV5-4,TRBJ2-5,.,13,TGTGCCACAGGGTTCCTAAATCAAGAGACCCAGTACTTC,CATGFLNQETQYF
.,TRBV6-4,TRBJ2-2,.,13,TGTGCCAGCAGCCGGGAAAACACCGGGGAGCTGTTTTTT,CASSRENTGELFF
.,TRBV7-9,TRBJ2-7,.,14,TGTGCCAGCAGCTTATGGGAGAGGTTGGGCGAGCAGTACTTC,CASSLWERLGEQYF
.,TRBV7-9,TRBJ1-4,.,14,TGTGCCAGCGCCTGGGGGCCGCACGGGGAAAAACTGTTTTTT,CASAWGPHGEKLFF
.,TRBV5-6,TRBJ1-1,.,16,TGTGCCAGCAGTTTCCGAACAGTACAAATGAACACTGAAGCTTTCTTT,CASSFRTVQMNTEAFF
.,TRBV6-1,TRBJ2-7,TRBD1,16,TGTGCCAGCAGTGGATTGCCGGGACAGGGCATATCCGAGCAGTACTTC,CASSGLPGQGISEQYF
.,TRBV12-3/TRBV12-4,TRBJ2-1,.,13,TGTGCCAGCCTTGAGGCGGGCTTAGATGAGCAGTTCTTC,CASLEAGLDEQFF
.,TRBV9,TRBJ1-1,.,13,TGTGCCAGCAGCTTTACAGTTCGGGGTGAAGCTTTCTTT,CASSFTVRGEAFF
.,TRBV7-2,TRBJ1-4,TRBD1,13,TGTGCCAGCAGTAAGGGGGCAGCGGAAAAACTGTTTTTT,CASSKGAAEKLFF
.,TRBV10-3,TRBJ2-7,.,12,TGTGCCATCAGTGAGGTCCGGGGCGAGCAGTACTTC,CAISEVRGEQYF
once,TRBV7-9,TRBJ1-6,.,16,TGTGCCAGCAGCTTATTAGGGGGTGCGGCTAATTCACCCCTCCACTTT,CASSLLGGAANSPLHF
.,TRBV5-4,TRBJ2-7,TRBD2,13,TGTGCCAGCAGCTTCCGACTAGCGGGCGAGCAGTACTTC,CASSFRLAGEQYF
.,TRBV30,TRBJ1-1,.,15,TGTGCCTCATGGCGACCGGATGGGGGAGGCACTGAAGCTTTCTTT,CASWRPDGGGTEAFF
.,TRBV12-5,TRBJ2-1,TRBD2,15,TGTGCTAGTGGTACTAGCGGGAGGAGTGGCAATGAGCAGTTCTTC,CASGTSGRSGNEQFF
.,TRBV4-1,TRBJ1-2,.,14,TGCGCCAGCAGCCAAGGGACAAACCCCCTAGGCTACACCTTC,CASSQGTNPLGYTF
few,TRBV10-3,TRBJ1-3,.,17,TGTGCCATCAGTGAGGTTGGCTCCGGGATGTCTGGAAACACCATATATTTT,CAISEVGSGMSGNTIYF
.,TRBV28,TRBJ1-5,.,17,TGTGCCAGCAGCCATTACGGGGGAGGGGGTGGCAATCAGCCCCAGCATTTT,CASSHYGGGGGNQPQHF
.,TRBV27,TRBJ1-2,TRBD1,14,TGTGCCAGCAGTCGACAGGGGGCGGGTTATGGCTACACCTTC,CASSRQGAGYGYTF
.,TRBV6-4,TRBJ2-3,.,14,TGTGCCAGCAGTGAAGGGACAAACACAGATACGCAGTATTTT,CASSEGTNTDTQYF
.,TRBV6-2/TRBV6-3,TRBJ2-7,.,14,TGTGCCAGCAGCCCCCTTCGAGGAGGTTACGAGCAGTACTTC,CASSPLRGGYEQYF
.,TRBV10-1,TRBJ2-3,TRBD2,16,TGCGCCAGCAGTGAGTTGCGGGGGGGTTCCACAGATACGCAGTATTTT,CASSELRGGSTDTQYF
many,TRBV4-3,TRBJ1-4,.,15,TGCGCCAGCAGCCAAGGCTCAGGTCGGGGTGAAAAACTGTTTTTT,CASSQGSGRGEKLFF
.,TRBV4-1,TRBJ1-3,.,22,TGCGCCAGCAGCTGGGGGGGAGGTTGGGCCGTCCTCGATACAATCTCTGGAAACACCATATATTTT,CASSWGGGWAVLDTISGNTIYF
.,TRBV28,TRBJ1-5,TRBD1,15,TGTGCCGGAACTCGCTCCGGGACAGGATATCAGCCCCAGCATTTT,CAGTRSGTGYQPQHF
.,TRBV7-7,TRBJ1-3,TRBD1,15,TGTGCCAGCAGCTCGGGACAGACGACTGGAAACACCATATATTTT,CASSSGQTTGNTIYF
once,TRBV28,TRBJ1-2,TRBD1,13,TGTGCCAGCAGTTCCACAGGGGGATATGGCTACACCTTC,CASSSTGGYGYTF
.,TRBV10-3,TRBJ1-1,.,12,TGTGCCGTCTGGGGCAGGGACACTGAAGCTTTCTTT,CAVWGRDTEAFF
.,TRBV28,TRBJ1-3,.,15,TGTGCCAGCAGTGGAAACCAGGGAACTGGAAACACCATATATTTT,CASSGNQGTGNTIYF
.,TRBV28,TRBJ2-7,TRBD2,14,TGTGCCAGCAGTAAGAGCGGGGATCCCTACGAGCAGTACTTC,CASSKSGDPYEQYF
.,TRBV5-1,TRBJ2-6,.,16,TGCGCCAGCAGCTTGACTATCGGCCCTGGGGCCAACGTCCTGACTTTC,CASSLTIGPGANVLTF
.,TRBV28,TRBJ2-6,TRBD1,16,TGTGCCAGCCGCCAATCCGGGACAGCTGGGGCCAACGTCCTGACTTTC,CASRQSGTAGANVLTF